Given below is one TCR beta chain in context. Its antigen is as yet unknown. The data were obtained in a study of cytomegalovirus exposure and HLA in healthy donors. The wider study: The same platform used for the 600 to 750 first-cohort repertoires was also used for the 100 to 150 validation repertoires, as a later analysis reported.

Germline CDR1 and CDR2: SNHLY and FYNNEI. CDR3 size: 13 residues. V was shortened by 4 bases and J by 4 bases, with 8 bases between the two germline ends. Overall study results and limits: The listing of approximately 160 TCR beta chains classed them as cytomegalovirus-associated.

Method: immunoSEQ multiplex PCR; TCRdb's copy keeps in-frame clones and lacks some. The sample lists about 150,000 clones; about 94% were seen once. The clonotype originates from a man between 18 and 29 years old in good health and CMV-seropositive. The V and J genes are TRBV2 and TRBJ1-5, with TRBD1 as a possible D gene (6 bases). The sample consisted of PBMCs. The CDR3 sequence is CASSVTGNQPQHF. The DNA for the CDR3 is TGTGCCAGCAGTGTTACAGGGAATCAGCCCCAGCATTTT. Complete variable domain (other parts from reference TRBV2 and TRBJ1-5): EPEVTQTPSHQVTQMGQEVILRCVPISNHLYFYWYRQILGQKVEFLVSFYNNEISEKSEIFDDQFSVERPDGSNFTLKIRSTKLEDSAMYFCASSVTGNQPQHFGDGTRLSIL.